These 9 T cell receptor beta chains were all obtained from the same sample, sequenced in a study of regulatory T cells. Whole-study findings and limits: Hydrophobic residues at CDR3 positions 6 and 7 were enriched in conventional CD4+ T cells of CD3G-deficient patients.

No antigen is known for these receptors. The primer mix had 52 TRBV and 13 TRBJ primers. Sequenced by immunoSEQ multiplex PCR; TCRdb stores in-frame clones only, minus some. The data contain tens of thousands of clones, over 75% of them seen just once; the ten biggest clones take up under 2.5%. The sequenced sample consisted of conventional CD4+ T cells sorted from blood. These receptors all come from a person between 18 and 30 years old with CD3G deficiency.

The J gene is TRBJ2-7, the V gene TRBV28; 10 bases are shared with TRBD2. Unmatched junction bases numbered 4, after V lost 5 bases and J lost 6 bases. CDR3 size: 13 residues. Germline values: CDR1 MDHEN, CDR2 SYDVKM. CDR3 bases: TGTGCCAGCAGTCATAGCGGGAGGAGCGAGCAGTACTTC. This encodes CASSHSGRSEQYF.

The chain carries TRBV5-1 and TRBJ2-5; D is perhaps TRBD1 (6 bases). The germline V and J ends were trimmed by 0 bases and 3 bases, with 12 bases remaining between them. CDR1 and CDR2 (germline): SGHRS, YFSETQ. The CDR3 loop spans 15 amino acids. The CDR3 sequence is CASSLGDNSKETQYF. CDR3 nucleotide sequence: TGCGCCAGCAGCTTGGGGGACAACTCCAAAGAGACCCAGTACTTC.

The CDR3 spells CASSLGAGGPNEQYF. The CDR3 coding sequence is TGCGCCAGCAGCTTGGGCGCGGGAGGGCCGAACGAGCAGTACTTC. The chain links TRBV5-1 to TRBJ2-7; 9 bases fit TRBD2. This CDR3 is built from 15 residues. The ends lost 0 bases at V and 5 bases at J; junction bases unmatched: 6. Germline CDR1 SGHRS, CDR2 YFSETQ.

This rearrangement joins TRBV28 to TRBJ1-5; no firm D call. V was cut by 1 base and J by 4 bases, with 11 bases left in between. This CDR3 is built from 15 residues. Germline-derived CDR1 and CDR2 are MDHEN and SYDVKM. This CDR3 is CASSLSATGNQPQHF. The DNA for the CDR3 is TGTGCCAGCAGTTTATCCGCCACGGGGAATCAGCCCCAGCATTTT.

V gene TRBV5-5 combines with J gene TRBJ2-2; unclear D gene. The length of the CDR3 is 13 residues. V was cut by 2 bases and J by 5 bases, with 7 bases left in between. Looked up from germline, CDR1 is SGHKS and CDR2 is YYEKEE (reference sequence). Here the CDR3 reads CASSFHPTGELFF. The CDR3 DNA reads TGTGCCAGCAGCTTCCACCCAACCGGGGAGCTGTTTTTT.

This sequence joins TRBV10-3 and TRBJ2-1; D is tentatively TRBD1 or TRBD2 (6 bases each). The CDR3 runs to 15 residues. Germline CDR1 and CDR2: ENHRY and SYGVKD. V lost 6 bases and J 8 bases, leaving 20 bases between the germline ends. CDR3 sequence (DNA): TGTGCCATCAGAGACCCTCGGGGGCAGCGCGATGAGCAGTTCTTC. Residues: CAIRDPRGQRDEQFF.

The chain is built from TRBV28 and TRBJ1-5, with 7 bases that match TRBD1. Germline-derived CDR1 and CDR2 are MDHEN and SYDVKM. Unmatched junction bases numbered 14, after V lost 5 bases and J lost 1 base. The CDR3 extends over 18 amino acids. The CDR3 sequence: CASSPRSGGVTSNQPQHF. The CDR3 nucleotides read TGTGCCAGCAGTCCAAGGTCAGGGGGAGTTACGAGCAATCAGCCCCAGCATTTT.

The chain carries TRBV19 and TRBJ1-1; possible D gene TRBD1, 6 bases. This CDR3 has 13 residues. Trimming shortened V by 7 bases and J by 1 base, and 10 bases separated the two germline ends. Germline V gene sequence: CDR1 LNHDA, CDR2 SQIVND (reference sequence). CDR3 loop: CASKGGWNTEAFF. The CDR3 DNA is TGTGCCAGTAAGGGGGGTTGGAACACTGAAGCTTTCTTT.

Here the CDR3 reads CASSLEGDTQYF. The CDR3 nucleotides read TGCGCCAGCAGTCTTGAGGGGGATACGCAGTATTTT. This sequence joins TRBV5-1 and TRBJ2-3; D is tentatively TRBD1 or TRBD2 (5 bases each). CDR1 is SGHRS, CDR2 YFSETQ, per germline. V lost 5 bases and J lost 6, with 10 bases in between. The CDR3 contains 12 residues.